The sequence of this T cell receptor beta chain was determined in a study of blood T cell repertoires in COVID-19. Generated by immunoSEQ multiplex PCR, the TCRdb table keeps only in-frame clones and is missing some. The table shows 120,000 to 150,000 clones, with about 90% occurring only once. This CDR3 is built from 13 residues. The germline V gene encodes CDR1 LNHDA and CDR2 SQIVND (reference sequence). V was clipped by 4 bases and J by 1 base, with 6 bases between them. The chain joins TRBV19 to TRBJ2-3, with a tentative D call TRBD2 (5 bases). The sequencing input was peripheral blood. This clonotype originated in a man between 50 and 59 years old who had recovered from COVID-19. The CDR3 loop is CASSTGGTDTQYF. The DNA of the CDR3 is TGTGCCAGTAGTACCGGGGGCACAGATACGCAGTATTTT.